This entry lists 15 T cell receptor beta chains sequenced from one sample in a study of vaccination and CD4 T cells after COVID-19 (dated by TCRdb to between 2021 and 2024). Their antigens remain unidentified. Per the publication, the treatment or condition label means: approximately 11-day PBMC culture with coronavirus spike peptide pools or control peptides (ViraFEST assay). CD4+ T cells from unexposed donors were collected before the COVID-19 pandemic (2011-2018). Library construction relied on PCR. TCRdb records Illumina iSeq 100 as the sequencer. At the Johns Hopkins FTIC core, DNA from the cultured CD4+ T cells underwent TCR sequencing with the Oncomine TCR Beta short-read assay. Using fastp trimming at Q25 and MiXCR clonotype assembly, TCRdb reanalyzed the public sequencing data and kept in-frame beta chains. When rows share a CDR3 protein, they turn into one entry using the most common DNA and genes. The sample has roughly 10,000 distinct CDR3 sequences on record, 50% to 65% of them singletons. Roughly a quarter of the sample belongs to the ten largest clones.

Sequenced: CD4+ T cells from blood, cultured in vitro. These receptors were obtained from a human donor in good health.

The chain employs TRBV19 and TRBJ1-1; tentative D call: TRBD1 (5 bases). Trimming removed 6 bases from V and 3 bases from J, with 11 bases in between. Germline V gene sequence: CDR1 LNHDA, CDR2 SQIVND (reference sequence). The CDR3 loop spans 13 amino acids. CDR3 amino acids: CASRGDKDTEAFF. The CDR3 DNA reads TGTGCCAGTAGAGGGGATAAGGACACTGAAGCTTTCTTT.

The gene calls are TRBV2 and TRBJ1-1; D not resolved. The germline V gene has CDR1 SNHLY and CDR2 FYNNEI. V lost 4 bases and J lost 3, with 9 bases in between. The CDR3 runs to 13 residues. CDR3 in amino acids: CASSVVRDTEAFF. The CDR3 DNA is TGTGCCAGCAGTGTTGTGAGAGACACTGAAGCTTTCTTT.

This clonotype was seen more than once but under ten times. The rearrangement joins TRBV28 to TRBJ1-1; TRBD1 aligns across 10 bases. This CDR3 is built from 16 residues. The V segment lost 6 bases and the J segment 5 bases; nucleotides outside the gene matches: 12. Germline assignment: CDR1 MDHEN and CDR2 SYDVKM. The CDR3: CASRQTGGPGGTEAFF. CDR3 in DNA: TGTGCCAGCAGACAGACAGGGGGCCCCGGGGGAACTGAAGCTTTCTTT.

The chain is built from TRBV5-1 and TRBJ2-3; D is perhaps TRBD1 (5 bases). The length of the CDR3 is 17 residues. Trimming cost V 0 bases and J 2 bases, with 16 bases left between them. Germline V gene data show CDR1 as SGHRS and CDR2 as YFSETQ. The CDR3 is CASSLVARAHYTDTQYF. The DNA of the CDR3 is TGCGCCAGCAGCTTGGTGGCCAGGGCGCATTACACAGATACGCAGTATTTT.

This clonotype appeared a few times. The chain joins TRBV6-1 to TRBJ1-2; D might be TRBD1 (6 bases). Germline V gives CDR1 MNHNS, CDR2 SASEGT. Between the trimmed V and J ends, which lost 8 bases and 2 bases, there was a span of 15 bases. The CDR3 runs to 14 residues. CDR3 nucleotide sequence: TGTGCCAGCTTTACTACAGGGATGAACTATGGCTACACCTTC. Translated, it gives CASFTTGMNYGYTF.

The V call is TRBV7-9, the J call TRBJ2-5; D possibly corresponds to TRBD2 (6 bases). Germline V gene lookup returns CDR1 SEHNR and CDR2 FQNEAQ (reference sequence). Trimming stripped 8 bases from V and 2 bases from J, with 9 bases between. This CDR3 is 12 amino acids long. The CDR3 is CASGRTQETQYF. The CDR3 coding sequence is TGTGCCAGCGGGAGGACACAAGAGACCCAGTACTTC. The full variable domain, with the rest looked up from reference TRBV7-9 and TRBJ2-5, is DTGVSQNPRHKITKRGQNVTFRCDPISEHNRLYWYRQTLGQGPEFLTYFQNEAQLEKSRLLSDRFSAERPKGSFSTLEIQRTEQGDSAMYLCASGRTQETQYFGPGTRLLVL.

This chain joins TRBV4-3 and TRBJ2-5; tentative D call: TRBD1 (5 bases). The V gene lost 1 base and the J gene lost 2 bases, with 11 bases spanning the gap. This CDR3 comprises 15 residues. Germline V gene data show CDR1 as LGHNA and CDR2 as YSLEER. The CDR3 spells CASSQGQGQQETQYF. In DNA, the CDR3 is TGCGCCAGCAGCCAAGGGCAGGGTCAACAAGAGACCCAGTACTTC.

This clonotype appeared a few times. The chain couples TRBV27 to TRBJ1-5, with D perhaps TRBD1 (5 bases). Germline lookup yields CDR1 MNHEY and CDR2 SMNVEV (reference sequence). The CDR3 consists of 17 residues. Trimming cost V 3 bases and J 3 bases, with 18 bases left between them. This CDR3 reads CASSLSSRQQTNQPQHF. The CDR3 nucleotides read TGTGCCAGCAGTTTGAGTAGCCGACAGCAGACCAATCAGCCCCAGCATTTT.

This chain links TRBV27 with TRBJ2-2; D is uncertain. Trimming shortened V by 2 bases and J by 2 bases, and 6 bases separated the two germline ends. Germline CDR1 MNHEY, CDR2 SMNVEV (reference sequence). The CDR3 totals 14 residues. The CDR3 DNA reads as TGTGCCAGCAGTTTAATTGGTAACACCGGGGAGCTGTTTTTT. Protein product: CASSLIGNTGELFF.

This clonotype was counted only a few times. The chain uses TRBV19 and TRBJ1-5; D gene unclear. CDR1 and CDR2 from the germline V gene are LNHDA and SQIVND (reference sequence). This CDR3 is built from 14 residues. Trimming pared 7 bases from V and 1 base from J, leaving 11 bases between. The CDR3 region is CASKDIVSNQPQHF. CDR3 coding DNA: TGTGCCAGTAAAGACATTGTGAGCAATCAGCCCCAGCATTTT. The complete variable domain, with remaining parts taken from reference TRBV19 and TRBJ1-5, reads DGGITQSPKYLFRKEGQNVTLSCEQNLNHDAMYWYRQDPGQGLRLIYYSQIVNDFQKGDIAEGYSVSREKKESFPLTVTSAQKNPTAFYLCASKDIVSNQPQHFGDGTRLSIL.

The chain recombines TRBV7-6 with TRBJ2-6; 7 nucleotides match TRBD1. The J segment lost 4 bases and the V segment lost 3 bases, leaving 6 bases of the junction unmatched. This CDR3 is built from 16 residues. CDR1 and CDR2 from the germline V gene are SGHVS and FNYEAQ. DNA for the CDR3: TGTGCCAGCAGCTTGAAGGGGGCAGGAGGGGCCAACGTCCTGACTTTC. Translated: CASSLKGAGGANVLTF.

V gene TRBV19 combines with J gene TRBJ2-2, with D possibly being TRBD1 (6 bases). This CDR3 comprises 14 residues. V was trimmed by 6 bases and J by 0 bases, leaving 8 bases between them. CDR1 and CDR2 (germline): LNHDA, SQIVND (reference sequence). In DNA form, the CDR3 reads TGTGCCAGTAGGGACAGACCGAACACCGGGGAGCTGTTTTTT. Its protein is CASRDRPNTGELFF.

The chain couples TRBV19 to TRBJ1-1; TRBD1 is a possible D gene (6 bases). The CDR3 runs 12 residues. V was clipped by 5 bases and J by 11 bases, with 15 bases between them. The germline gives CDR1 LNHDA, CDR2 SQIVND (reference sequence). The CDR3 reads CASSLGAGRAFF. CDR3 DNA: TGTGCCAGTAGTTTGGGGGCCGGTCGGGCTTTCTTT.

This clonotype was recorded a few times. The V call is TRBV6-5, the J call TRBJ1-1; D is perhaps TRBD1 (6 bases). Trimming shortened V by 4 bases and J by 4 bases, and 10 bases separated the two germline ends. Germline V gene data show CDR1 as MNHEY and CDR2 as SVGAGI. The CDR3 totals 13 residues. Here the CDR3 DNA reads TGTGCCAGCAGTTCCAGGGGTGGCACTGAAGCTTTCTTT. It is translated as CASSSRGGTEAFF.

This chain connects TRBV6-2 or TRBV6-3 to TRBJ1-1; D not certain. The germline gives CDR1 MNHEY, CDR2 SVGEGT. The V and J ends lost 5 bases and 4 bases respectively, with 11 bases between them. CDR3 length: 13 amino acids. The CDR3 region is CASSIGTLTEAFF. CDR3 DNA: TGTGCCAGCAGTATTGGAACACTCACTGAAGCTTTCTTT.